The following is a T cell receptor (beta chain) sequence with its context. The data stem from a study of TIL therapy for anti-PD-1-resistant metastatic lung cancer. The libraries were made with immunoSEQ v3. The assay was immunoSEQ multiplex PCR, and TCRdb's table has in-frame clones only and misses some. This sample has under 100,000 clones, with 55% to 75% found just once. Trimming stripped 3 bases from V and 10 bases from J, with 10 bases between. The CDR3 extends over 12 amino acids. Germline V gene data show CDR1 as SEHNR and CDR2 as FQNEAQ (reference sequence). Time point here: pre-treatment sample, taken before nivolumab and TIL therapy. Pleural nodules or supraclavicular lymph nodes made up most of the excised metastases sampled.

This TCR came from a person between 25 and 80 years old with non-small cell lung cancer. The sequenced sample was tumor tissue, obtained at baseline. The chain carries TRBV7-9 and TRBJ2-1; D not certain. The CDR3: CASSFPVWEQFF. CDR3 nucleotides: TGTGCCAGCAGCTTTCCGGTATGGGAGCAGTTCTTC.